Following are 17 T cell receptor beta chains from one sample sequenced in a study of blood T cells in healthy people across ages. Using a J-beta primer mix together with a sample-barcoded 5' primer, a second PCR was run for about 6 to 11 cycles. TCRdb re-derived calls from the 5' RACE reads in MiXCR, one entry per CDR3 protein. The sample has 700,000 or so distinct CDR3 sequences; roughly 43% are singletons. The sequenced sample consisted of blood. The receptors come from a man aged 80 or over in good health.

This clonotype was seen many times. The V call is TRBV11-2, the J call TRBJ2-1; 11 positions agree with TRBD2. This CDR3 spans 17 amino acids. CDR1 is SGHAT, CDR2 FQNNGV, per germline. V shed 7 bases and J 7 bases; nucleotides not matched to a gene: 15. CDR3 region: CASTSLKTSGRRNEQFF. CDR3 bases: TGTGCCAGCACGTCCCTTAAAACTAGCGGGAGACGAAATGAGCAGTTCTTC.

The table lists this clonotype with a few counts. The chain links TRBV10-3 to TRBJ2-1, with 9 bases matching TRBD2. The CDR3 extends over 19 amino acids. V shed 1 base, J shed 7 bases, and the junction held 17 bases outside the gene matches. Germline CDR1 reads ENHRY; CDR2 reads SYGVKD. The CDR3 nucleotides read TGTGCCATCAGTGAGTTGGCGGGGGCTAGCGGGACGTTACGGAATGAGCAGTTCTTC. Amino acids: CAISELAGASGTLRNEQFF.

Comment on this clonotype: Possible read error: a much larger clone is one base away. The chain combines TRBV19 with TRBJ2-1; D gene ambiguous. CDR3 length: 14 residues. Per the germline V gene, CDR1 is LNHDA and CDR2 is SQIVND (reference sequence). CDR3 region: CTSARSERYNEQFF. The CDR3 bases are TGTACCAGTGCAAGGAGTGAGAGGTACAATGAGCAGTTCTTC.

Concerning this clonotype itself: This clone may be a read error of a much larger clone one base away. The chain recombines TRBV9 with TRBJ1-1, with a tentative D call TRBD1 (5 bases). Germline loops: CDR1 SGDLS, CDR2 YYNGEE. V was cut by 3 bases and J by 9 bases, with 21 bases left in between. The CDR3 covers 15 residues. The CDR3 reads CASSERPTGGTKAFF. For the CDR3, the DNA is TGTGCCAGCAGCGAGCGACCCACTGGTGGGACTAAAGCTTTCTTT.

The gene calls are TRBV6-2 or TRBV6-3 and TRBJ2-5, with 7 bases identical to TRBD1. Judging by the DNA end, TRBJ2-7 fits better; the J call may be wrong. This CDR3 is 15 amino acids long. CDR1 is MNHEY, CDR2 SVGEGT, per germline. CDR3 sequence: CASSPRGQSSYEQYF. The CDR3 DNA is TGTGCCAGCAGTCCTCGGGGACAGAGCTCCTACGAGCAGTACTTC.

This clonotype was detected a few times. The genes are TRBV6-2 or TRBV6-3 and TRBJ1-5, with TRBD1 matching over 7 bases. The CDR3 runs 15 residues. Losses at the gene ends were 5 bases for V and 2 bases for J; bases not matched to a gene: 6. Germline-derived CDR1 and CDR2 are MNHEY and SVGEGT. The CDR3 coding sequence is TGTGCCAGCAGTATAACAGGGGTTGGCAATCAGCCCCAGCATTTT. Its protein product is CASSITGVGNQPQHF.

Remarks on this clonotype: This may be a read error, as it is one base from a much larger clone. CDR3 protein: CASRGGGWGEKLFF. Here the CDR3 DNA reads TGTGCCAGCAGGGGGGGCGGCTGGGGTGAAAAACTGTTTTTT. The V and J genes are TRBV28 and TRBJ1-4, with TRBD1 as a possible D gene (6 bases). The germline CDR1 and CDR2 sequences are MDHEN and SYDVKM. This CDR3 region has 14 residues. The germline V and J ends were trimmed by 6 bases and 7 bases, with 15 bases remaining between them.

CDR3 DNA sequence: TGTGCCAGCAGCCCGGGACTAGAGTTCAATGAGCAGTTCTTC. Translated, it gives CASSPGLEFNEQFF. The rearrangement joins TRBV11-3 to TRBJ2-1, with 8 bases identical to TRBD2. Germline trimming cut 5 bases from V and 6 bases from J; bases unmatched to any gene: 6. The CDR3 is made up of 14 amino acids. Germline values: CDR1 SGHNT, CDR2 YENEEA.

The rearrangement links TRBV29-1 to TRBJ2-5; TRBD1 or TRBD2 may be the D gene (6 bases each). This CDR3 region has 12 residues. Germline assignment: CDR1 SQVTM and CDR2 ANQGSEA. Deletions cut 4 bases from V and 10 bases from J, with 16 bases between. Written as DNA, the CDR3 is TGCAGCGTTGCTGAGGGGGACTCCATCCAGTACTTC. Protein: CSVAEGDSIQYF.

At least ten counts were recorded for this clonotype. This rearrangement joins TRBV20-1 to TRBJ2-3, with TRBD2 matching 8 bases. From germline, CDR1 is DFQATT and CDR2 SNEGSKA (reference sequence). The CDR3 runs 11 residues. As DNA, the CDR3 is TGCAAAGCGGGGGTGGCAGATACGCAGTATTTT. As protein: CKAGVADTQYF.

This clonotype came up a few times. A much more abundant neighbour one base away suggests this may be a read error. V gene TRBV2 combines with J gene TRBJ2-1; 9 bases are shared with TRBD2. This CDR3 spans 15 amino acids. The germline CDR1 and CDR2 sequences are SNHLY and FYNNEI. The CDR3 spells CVSSDSGGAYNEQFF. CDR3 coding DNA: TGTGTCAGCAGTGATAGCGGGGGAGCTTACAATGAGCAGTTCTTC.

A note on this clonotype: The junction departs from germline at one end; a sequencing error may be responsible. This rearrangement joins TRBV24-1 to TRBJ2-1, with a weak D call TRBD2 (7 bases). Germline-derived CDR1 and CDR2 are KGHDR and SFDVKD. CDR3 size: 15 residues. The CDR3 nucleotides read TGTGCCACCAGTGAGCCTGCGGGGGACACCAATGAGCGGTACTTC. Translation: CATSEPAGDTNERYF.

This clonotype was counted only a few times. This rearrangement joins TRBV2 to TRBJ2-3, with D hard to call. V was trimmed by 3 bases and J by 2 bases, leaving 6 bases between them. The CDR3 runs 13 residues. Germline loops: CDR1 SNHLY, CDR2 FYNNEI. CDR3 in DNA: TGTGCCAGCAGTGACAGGCTCACAGATACGCAGTATTTT. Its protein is CASSDRLTDTQYF. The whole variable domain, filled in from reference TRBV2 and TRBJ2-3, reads EPEVTQTPSHQVTQMGQEVILRCVPISNHLYFYWYRQILGQKVEFLVSFYNNEISEKSEIFDDQFSVERPDGSNFTLKIRSTKLEDSAMYFCASSDRLTDTQYFGPGTRLTVL.

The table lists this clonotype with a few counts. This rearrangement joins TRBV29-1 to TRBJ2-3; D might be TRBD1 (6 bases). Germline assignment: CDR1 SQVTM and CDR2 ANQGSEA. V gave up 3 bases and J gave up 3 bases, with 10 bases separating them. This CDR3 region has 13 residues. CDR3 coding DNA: TGCAGCGTTGAGGTGCAGGGGACAGATACGCAGTATTTT. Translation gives CSVEVQGTDTQYF.

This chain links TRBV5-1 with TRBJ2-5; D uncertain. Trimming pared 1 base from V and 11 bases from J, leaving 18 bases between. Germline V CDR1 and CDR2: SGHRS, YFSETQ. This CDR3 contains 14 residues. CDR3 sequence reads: CASSLSLQYNEQYF. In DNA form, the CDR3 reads TGCGCCAGCAGCTTGTCGCTGCAGTACAATGAGCAGTACTTC.

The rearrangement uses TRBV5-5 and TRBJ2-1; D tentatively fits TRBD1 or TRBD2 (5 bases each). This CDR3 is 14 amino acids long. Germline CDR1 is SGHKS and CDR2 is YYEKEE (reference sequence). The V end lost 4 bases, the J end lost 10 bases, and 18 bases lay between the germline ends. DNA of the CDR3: TGTGCCAGCAGCCCCCGGGACCTACCTGGCGAGCAGTTCTTC. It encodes CASSPRDLPGEQFF.

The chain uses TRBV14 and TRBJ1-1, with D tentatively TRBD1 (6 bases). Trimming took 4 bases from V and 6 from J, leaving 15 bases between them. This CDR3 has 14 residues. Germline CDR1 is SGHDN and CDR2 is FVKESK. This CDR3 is CASSLRQEGAEAFF. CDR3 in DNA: TGTGCCAGCAGCCTCCGACAGGAGGGGGCTGAAGCTTTCTTT.